This entry features one T cell receptor beta chain sequence. An end of the junction does not agree with germline; a read error may underlie this. The CDR3 totals 15 residues. Germline V gene lookup returns CDR1 SGHTA and CDR2 FQGNSA. The data were taken from a study of T cells in Graves' hyperthyroidism and ophthalmopathy. Amplification of TCR beta CDR3 regions was performed using RNA transcripts as template. Carried out on the TCR CDR3, a first-round RT-PCR used the HTBI primer set. TCRdb reprocessed the multiplex PCR reads via MiXCR and lists one record per CDR3 protein. The sample shows roughly 710,000 distinct CDR3 sequences, just over 35% of them seen only once.

V and J are TRBV7-2 and TRBJ2-7, with D tentatively TRBD1 (6 bases). The clonotype originates from a woman aged 40-49 years with Graves' hyperthyroidism. The specimen was blood. This CDR3 is CASSQIQGTSYEQYF. The CDR3 nucleotides are TGCGCCAGCAGCCAGATACAGGGAACCTCCTACGAGCAGTACTTC.